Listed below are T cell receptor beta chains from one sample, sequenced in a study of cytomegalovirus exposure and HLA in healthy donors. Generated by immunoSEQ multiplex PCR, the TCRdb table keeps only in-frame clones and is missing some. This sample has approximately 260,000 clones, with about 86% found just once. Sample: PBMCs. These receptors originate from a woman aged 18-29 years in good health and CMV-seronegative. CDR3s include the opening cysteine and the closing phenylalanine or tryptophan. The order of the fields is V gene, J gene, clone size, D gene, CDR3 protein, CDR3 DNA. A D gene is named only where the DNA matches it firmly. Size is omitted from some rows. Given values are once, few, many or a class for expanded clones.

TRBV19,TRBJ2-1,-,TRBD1,CASSVPGQGWNEQFF,TGTGCCAGTAGTGTTCCGGGACAGGGGTGGAATGAGCAGTTCTTC
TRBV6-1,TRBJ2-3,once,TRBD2,CASTVGLAKADTQYF,TGTGCCAGCACCGTCGGACTAGCTAAGGCAGATACGCAGTATTTT
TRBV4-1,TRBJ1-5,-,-,CASSQVEGVGQPQHF,TGCGCCAGCAGCCAAGTAGAGGGAGTTGGTCAGCCCCAGCATTTT
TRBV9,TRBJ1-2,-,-,CASSVGGAQSNYGYTF,TGTGCCAGCAGCGTAGGTGGGGCCCAATCTAACTATGGCTACACCTTC
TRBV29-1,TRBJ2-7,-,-,CSVAAGLIYEQYF,TGCAGCGTTGCCGCGGGGCTTATCTACGAGCAGTACTTC
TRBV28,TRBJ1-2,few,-,CASSFMGYTF,TGTGCCAGCAGTTTCATGGGCTACACCTTC
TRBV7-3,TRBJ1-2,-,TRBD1,CASRVTGTGNTYGYTF,TGTGCCAGCAGAGTAACCGGGACAGGGAATACCTATGGCTACACCTTC
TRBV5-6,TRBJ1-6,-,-,CASSLDRVNSPLHF,TGTGCCAGCAGCTTGGACAGGGTCAATTCACCCCTCCACTTT
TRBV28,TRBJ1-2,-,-,CASSVGGGRDGYTF,TGTGCCAGCAGCGTTGGGGGGGGACGGGATGGCTACACCTTC
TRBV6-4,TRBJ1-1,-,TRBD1,CASSEQGDTEAFF,TGTGCCAGCAGTGAACAGGGGGACACTGAAGCTTTCTTT
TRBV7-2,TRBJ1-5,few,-,CASSLAGQWSNNQPQHF,TGTGCCAGCAGCTTAGCAGGACAGTGGAGCAACAATCAGCCCCAGCATTTT
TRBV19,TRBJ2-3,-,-,CASSIVGGSTDTQYF,TGTGCCAGTAGTATAGTCGGGGGAAGCACAGATACGCAGTATTTT
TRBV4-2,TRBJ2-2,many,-,CASSQAGYTGELFF,TGTGCCAGCAGCCAAGCGGGGTACACCGGGGAGCTGTTTTTT
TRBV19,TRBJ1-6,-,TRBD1,CASTGQGDSPLHF,TGTGCCAGTACTGGACAGGGTGATTCACCCCTCCACTTT
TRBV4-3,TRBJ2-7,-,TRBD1,CASSPGQGSYEQYF,TGCGCCAGCAGCCCCGGACAGGGATCCTACGAGCAGTACTTC
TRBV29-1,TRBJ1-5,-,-,CSVVNNNQPQHF,TGCAGCGTTGTAAATAACAATCAGCCCCAGCATTTT
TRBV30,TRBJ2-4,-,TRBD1,CAWRGQLAKNIQYF,TGTGCCTGGAGGGGACAGTTAGCCAAAAACATTCAGTACTTC
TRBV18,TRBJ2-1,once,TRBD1,CASSPTSGGPYNEQFF,TGTGCCAGCTCACCGACCTCAGGGGGCCCCTACAATGAGCAGTTCTTC
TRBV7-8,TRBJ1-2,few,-,CASSTTIYGYTF,TGTGCCAGCAGCACGACAATCTATGGCTACACCTTC
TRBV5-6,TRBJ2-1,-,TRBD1,CASRHSPTGGYNEQFF,TGTGCCAGCAGACACTCACCGACAGGGGGCTACAATGAGCAGTTCTTC
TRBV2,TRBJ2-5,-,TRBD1,CASSSPSSGTGSGETQYF,TGTGCCAGCAGTTCTCCATCCTCCGGGACAGGGAGTGGCGAGACCCAGTACTTC
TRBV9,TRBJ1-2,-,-,CASSPTSDGYTF,TGTGCCAGCAGCCCCACCTCGGATGGCTACACCTTC
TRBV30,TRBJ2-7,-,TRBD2,CAGRGGLYEQYF,TGTGCCGGGCGGGGGGGGCTCTACGAGCAGTACTTC
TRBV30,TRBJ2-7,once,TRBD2,CAWRLAGESYEQYF,TGTGCCTGGCGACTAGCGGGGGAATCCTACGAGCAGTACTTC
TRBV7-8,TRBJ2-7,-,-,CASSLDGETSSYEQYF,TGTGCCAGCAGCTTAGATGGGGAGACAAGCTCCTACGAGCAGTACTTC
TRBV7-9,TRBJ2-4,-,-,CASSFAGIAKNIQYF,TGTGCCAGCAGCTTTGCAGGGATAGCCAAAAACATTCAGTACTTC
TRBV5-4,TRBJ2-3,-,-,CASSVRQVVGTDTQYF,TGTGCCAGCAGCGTCCGACAGGTCGTGGGGACAGATACGCAGTATTTT
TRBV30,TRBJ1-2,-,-,CAWSVGEAVYGYTF,TGTGCCTGGAGTGTAGGTGAGGCAGTCTATGGCTACACCTTC
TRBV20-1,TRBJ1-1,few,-,CSASRFTEAFF,TGCAGTGCTAGCAGGTTCACTGAAGCTTTCTTT
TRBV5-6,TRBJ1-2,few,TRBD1,CASSSGQSAYGYTF,TGTGCCAGCAGCTCGGGACAGAGTGCCTATGGCTACACCTTC
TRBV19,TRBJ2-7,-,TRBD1,CASSIVGQGDSYEQYF,TGTGCCAGTAGTATAGTAGGACAGGGGGATTCCTACGAGCAGTACTTC
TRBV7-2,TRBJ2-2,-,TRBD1,CASSLAGQGNGELFF,TGTGCCAGCAGCTTAGCGGGACAGGGCAACGGGGAGCTGTTTTTT
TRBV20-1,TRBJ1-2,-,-,CSAGDSYGYTF,TGCAGTGCTGGAGACAGCTATGGCTACACCTTC
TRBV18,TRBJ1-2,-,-,CASTPTTAGRGYGYTF,TGTGCCAGCACACCAACGACGGCAGGGAGGGGCTATGGCTACACCTTC
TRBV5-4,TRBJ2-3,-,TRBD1,CASSTTGGTDTQYF,TGTGCCAGCAGCACTACAGGGGGCACAGATACGCAGTATTTT